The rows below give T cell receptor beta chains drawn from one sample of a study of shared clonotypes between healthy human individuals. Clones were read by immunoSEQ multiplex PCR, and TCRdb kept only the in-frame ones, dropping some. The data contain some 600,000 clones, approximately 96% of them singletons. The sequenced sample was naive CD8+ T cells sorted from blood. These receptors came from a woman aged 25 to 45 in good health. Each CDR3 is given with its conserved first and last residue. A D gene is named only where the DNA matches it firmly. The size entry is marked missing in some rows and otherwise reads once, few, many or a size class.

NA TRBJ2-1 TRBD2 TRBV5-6 TGTGCCAGCAGCTTGGGGGGACTAGCGGGAGTAAGTAGCTACAATGAGCAGTTCTTC CASSLGGLAGVSSYNEQFF
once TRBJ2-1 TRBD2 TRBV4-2 TGTGCCAGCAGCCAAATAGGGACTAGCGGGAACTCCTACAATGAGCAGTTCTTC CASSQIGTSGNSYNEQFF
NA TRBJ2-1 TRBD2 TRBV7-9 TGTGCCAGCAGCTCGGGAGGAAACTACAATGAGCAGTTCTTC CASSSGGNYNEQFF
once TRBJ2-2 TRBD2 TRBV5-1 TGCGCCAGCAGCCTGTTGGGACTAGATCATCCCGGGGAGCTGTTTTTT CASSLLGLDHPGELFF
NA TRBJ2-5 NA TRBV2 TGTGCCGGCGCCTCAGGCCGACAAGAGACCCAGTACTTC CAGASGRQETQYF
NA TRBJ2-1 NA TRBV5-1 TGCGCCAGCAGCTTGACGAATAGGTGGCGGCTACCCTCCTCCTACAATGAGCAGTTCTTC CASSLTNRWRLPSSYNEQFF
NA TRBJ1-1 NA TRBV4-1 TGCGCCAGCAGCCACGGACTTCTACAGGCCCAGAGCGACACTGAAGCTTTCTTT CASSHGLLQAQSDTEAFF
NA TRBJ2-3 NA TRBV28 TGTGCCAGCAGTTCAAAAAGCGCCCTGATCTTTGGAGATACGCAGTATTTT CASSSKSALIFGDTQYF
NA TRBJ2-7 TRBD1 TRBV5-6 TGTGCCAGCAGCCAAGCGGACAGGGCCTACGAGCAGTACTTC CASSQADRAYEQYF
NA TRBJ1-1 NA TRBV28 TGTGCCAGCAGTTTTCGGGTTATGGGCACTGAAGCTTTCTTT CASSFRVMGTEAFF
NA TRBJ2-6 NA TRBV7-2 TGTGCCAGCAGCTTTCGACTTTCAAGCTCTGGGGCCAACGTCCTGACTTTC CASSFRLSSSGANVLTF
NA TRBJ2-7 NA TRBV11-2 TGTGCCAGCAGCTTAGCCAGTTTAACCTACGAGCAGTACTTC CASSLASLTYEQYF
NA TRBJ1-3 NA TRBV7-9 TGTGCCAGCAGCTTAGGAGGAAGCTTCTCTGGAAACACCATATATTTT CASSLGGSFSGNTIYF
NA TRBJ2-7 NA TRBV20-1 TGCAGTGCTCGGGATCGTAACGAGCAGTACTTC CSARDRNEQYF
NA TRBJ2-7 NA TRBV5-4 TGTGCCAGCCAGGACTCCACATCCTACGAGCAGTACTTC CASQDSTSYEQYF
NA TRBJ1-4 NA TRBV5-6 TGTGCCAGCAGCTTTATCGGGGAAAAACTGTTTTTT CASSFIGEKLFF
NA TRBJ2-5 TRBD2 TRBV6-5 TGTGCCAGCAGTTACGCGGCTAGCGGGCAAGAGACCCAGTACTTC CASSYAASGQETQYF
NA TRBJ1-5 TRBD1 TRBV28 TGTGCCAGCAGTGTACAGGGGCGTCAGCCCCAGCATTTT CASSVQGRQPQHF
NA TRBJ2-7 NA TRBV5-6 TGTGCCAGCAGCCCCGAAGGCTCCTACGAGCAGTACTTC CASSPEGSYEQYF
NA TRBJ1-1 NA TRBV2 TGTGCCAGCAGTGAAGTGGGCAGATCGATATACACTGAAGCTTTCTTT CASSEVGRSIYTEAFF
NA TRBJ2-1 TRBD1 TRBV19 TGTGCCAGTAGTCCAGACAGGGGACTTTGGAATGAGCAGTTCTTC CASSPDRGLWNEQFF
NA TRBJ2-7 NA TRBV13 TGTGCCAGCAGCTCGACCTCCTACGAGCAGTACTTC CASSSTSYEQYF
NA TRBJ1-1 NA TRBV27 TGTGCCAGCAGCAGAGGGGGCACTGAAGCTTTCTTT CASSRGGTEAFF
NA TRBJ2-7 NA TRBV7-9 TGTGCCAGCAGCTTACTAGTCGACGACGAGCAGTACTTC CASSLLVDDEQYF
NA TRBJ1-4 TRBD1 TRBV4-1 TGCGCCAGCAGCCAAGATCGGGAGGGGACAGCAAATGAAAAACTGTTTTTT CASSQDREGTANEKLFF
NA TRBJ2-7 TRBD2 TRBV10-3 TGTGCCATCAGTGAGACTAGCGACTCCGACGAGCAGTACTTC CAISETSDSDEQYF
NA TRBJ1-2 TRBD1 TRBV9 TGTGCCAGCAGCGTAGCAGGGGGCCCGGGCTATGGCTACACCTTC CASSVAGGPGYGYTF
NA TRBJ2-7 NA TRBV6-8 TGTGCCAGCAGTTCACCTCGACAGCCTTCCTACGAGCAGTACTTC CASSSPRQPSYEQYF
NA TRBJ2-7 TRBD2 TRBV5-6 TGTGCCAGCAGCGGGGGGAGGGTCGAGCAGTACTTC CASSGGRVEQYF
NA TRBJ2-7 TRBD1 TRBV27 TGTGCCAGCAGTTTATCGCCCGGGACAGGGAACCACGAGCAGTACTTC CASSLSPGTGNHEQYF
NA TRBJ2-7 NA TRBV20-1 TGCAGTGCTAGCCTGGAATACGAGCAGTACTTC CSASLEYEQYF
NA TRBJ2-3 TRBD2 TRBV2 TGTGCCAGCGTCAATGAGGGGCGGGAGGGTGCAGATACGCAGTATTTT CASVNEGREGADTQYF
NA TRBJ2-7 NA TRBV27 TGTGCCAGCAGTTTAGTGGGGGGCTGGTCCTACGAGCAGTACTTC CASSLVGGWSYEQYF
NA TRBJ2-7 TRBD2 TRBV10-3 TGTGCCACTTTGACTAGCGGCATCTACGAGCAGTACTTC CATLTSGIYEQYF
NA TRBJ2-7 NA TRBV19 TGTGCCAGTAGTCAAGGTCCCCCGGCCGAGCAGTACTTC CASSQGPPAEQYF
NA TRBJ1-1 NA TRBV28 TGTGCCAGCAGTTTATTACGAAGGGGGGCCACCACTGAAGCTTTCTTT CASSLLRRGATTEAFF
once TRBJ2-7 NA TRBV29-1 TGCAGCGTTGGCCTAACCTACGAGCAGTACTTC CSVGLTYEQYF
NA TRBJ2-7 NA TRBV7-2 TGTGCCAGCAGCCCCGGTGTGCGTGGGGGCTACGAGCAGTACTTC CASSPGVRGGYEQYF
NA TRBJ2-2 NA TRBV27 TGTGCCAGCAGCCCGGGGACTTTGAACACCGGGGAGCTGTTTTTT CASSPGTLNTGELFF
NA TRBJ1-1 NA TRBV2 TGTGCCAGCTCCCCACGGCCGTCACCCAACACTGAAGCTTTCTTT CASSPRPSPNTEAFF
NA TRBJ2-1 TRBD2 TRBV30 TGTGCCTGGGAGGGACTAGCGGGAGAGTTTCTTGATGAGCAGTTCTTC CAWEGLAGEFLDEQFF
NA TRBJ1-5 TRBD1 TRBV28 TGTGCCAGCAGTTTAAGGTACAGGGGTCGAAATCAGCCCCAGCATTTT CASSLRYRGRNQPQHF
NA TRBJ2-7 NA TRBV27 TGTGCCAGCAGTTACGACAGCTCCTACGAGCAGTACTTC CASSYDSSYEQYF
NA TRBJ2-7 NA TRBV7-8 TGTGCCAGCAGCTTCCGGGTCGCCGTCTACGAGCAGTACTTC CASSFRVAVYEQYF
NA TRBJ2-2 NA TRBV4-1 TGCGCCAGCAGCCTCAGAGGGGGTGGAGGACAGATCACCGGGGAGCTGTTTTTT CASSLRGGGGQITGELFF
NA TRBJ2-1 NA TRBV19 TGTGCCAGTAGTATGGGGACTTTATCCTACAATGAGCAGTTCTTC CASSMGTLSYNEQFF
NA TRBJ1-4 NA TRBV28 TGTGCCAGCAATTCAGGGGATCTGGGAGAAAAACTGTTTTTT CASNSGDLGEKLFF
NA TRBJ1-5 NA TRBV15 TGTGCCACCAGCTCCCCGCTTAGCAATCAGCCCCAGCATTTT CATSSPLSNQPQHF
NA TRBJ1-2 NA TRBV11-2 TGTGCCAGCAGCCACCTTAGCGATGGCTACACCTTC CASSHLSDGYTF
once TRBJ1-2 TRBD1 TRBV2 TGTGCCAGCAGTGTTAAGGGACAGTTTTACACCTTC CASSVKGQFYTF